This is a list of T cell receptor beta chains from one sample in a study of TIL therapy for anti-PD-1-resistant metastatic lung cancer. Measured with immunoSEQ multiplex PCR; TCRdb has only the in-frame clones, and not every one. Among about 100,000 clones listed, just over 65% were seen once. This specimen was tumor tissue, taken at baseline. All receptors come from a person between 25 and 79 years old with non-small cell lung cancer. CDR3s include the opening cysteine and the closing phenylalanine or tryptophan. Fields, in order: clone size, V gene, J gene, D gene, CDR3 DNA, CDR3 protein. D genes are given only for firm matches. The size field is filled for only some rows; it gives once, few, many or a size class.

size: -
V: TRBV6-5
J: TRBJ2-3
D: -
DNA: TGTGCCCCGGGTGGAACCCAGCCCGGCACAGATACGCAGTATTTT
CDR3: CAPGGTQPGTDTQYF

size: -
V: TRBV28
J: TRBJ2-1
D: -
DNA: TGTGCCAGCAGTTTATCTTGGGGGACTGAGCAGTTCTTC
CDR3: CASSLSWGTEQFF

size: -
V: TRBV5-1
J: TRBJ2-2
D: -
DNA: TGCGCCAGCAGCTTGGATAGGGGCATCGGGGAGCTGTTTTTT
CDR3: CASSLDRGIGELFF

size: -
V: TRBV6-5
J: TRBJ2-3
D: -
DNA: TGTGCCAGCTTCTCTCAGGGAACCCGCCGAGATACGCAGTATTTT
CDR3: CASFSQGTRRDTQYF

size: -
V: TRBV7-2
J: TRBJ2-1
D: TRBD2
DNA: TGTGCCAGCAGCCCACTAGCGGGAGGGGCTCTGTTCTTC
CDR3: CASSPLAGGALFF

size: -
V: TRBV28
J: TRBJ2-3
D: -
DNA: TGTGCCAGCAGTTTACAGGCCTTTACTAGCACAGATACGCAGTATTTT
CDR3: CASSLQAFTSTDTQYF

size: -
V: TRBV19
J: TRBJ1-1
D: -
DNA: TGTGCCAGTAGTACTTCGAGGAACACTGAAGCTTTCTTT
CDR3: CASSTSRNTEAFF

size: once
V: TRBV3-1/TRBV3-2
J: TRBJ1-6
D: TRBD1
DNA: TGTGCCAGCAGGAGGGGGACGGGCCCGGGACAGGGGGTTTCACCCCTCCACTTT
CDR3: CASRRGTGPGQGVSPLHF

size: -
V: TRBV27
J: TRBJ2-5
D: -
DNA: TGTGCCAGCAGTTTATTGGGGTACCAAGAGACCCAGTACTTC
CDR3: CASSLLGYQETQYF

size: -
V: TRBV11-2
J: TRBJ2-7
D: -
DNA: TGTGCCAGCAGCTTGAAGCCAGGGGCCATCTACGAGCAGTACTTC
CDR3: CASSLKPGAIYEQYF

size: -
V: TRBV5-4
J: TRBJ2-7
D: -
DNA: TGTGCCAGCAGCCCGACGGGGGCGCGAGTCCACGAGCAGTACTTC
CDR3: CASSPTGARVHEQYF

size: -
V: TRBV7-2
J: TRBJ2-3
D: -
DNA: TGTGCCAGCAGCGTTGTGAGGGCAGATACGCAGTATTTT
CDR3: CASSVVRADTQYF

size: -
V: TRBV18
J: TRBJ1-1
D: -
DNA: TGTGCCAGCTCACCTTCGAACAGGAACACTGAAGCTTTCTTT
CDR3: CASSPSNRNTEAFF

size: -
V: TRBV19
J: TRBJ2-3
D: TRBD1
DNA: TGTGCCAGTACCCGACAGGGTTTGCGGACAGATACGCAGTATTTT
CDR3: CASTRQGLRTDTQYF

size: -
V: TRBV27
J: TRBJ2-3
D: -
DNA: TGTGCCAGCAGCTTAACGCCGGGTACGCAGTATTTT
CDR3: CASSLTPGTQYF

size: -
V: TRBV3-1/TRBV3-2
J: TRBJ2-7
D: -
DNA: TGTGCCAGCAGCCAAGTCTTATCGGGACTGGGATCCTACGAGCAGTACTTC
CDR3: CASSQVLSGLGSYEQYF

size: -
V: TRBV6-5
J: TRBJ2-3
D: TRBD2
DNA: TGTGCCAGCAGTTACGCGGGAGCGGTTCATACGCAGTATTTT
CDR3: CASSYAGAVHTQYF

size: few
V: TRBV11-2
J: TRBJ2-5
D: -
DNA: TGTGCCAGCAGGAAGACAGGACTCCAAGAGACCCAGTACTTC
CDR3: CASRKTGLQETQYF

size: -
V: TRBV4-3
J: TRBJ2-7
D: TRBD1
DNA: TGCGCCAGCAGCCCCAACCGGGACAGTCCGGCGGTTATCTACGAGCAGTACTTC
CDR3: CASSPNRDSPAVIYEQYF

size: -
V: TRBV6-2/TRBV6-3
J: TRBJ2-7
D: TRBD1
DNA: TGTGCCAGCAGCCTCAGGGGGCTCTACGAGCAGTACTTC
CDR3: CASSLRGLYEQYF

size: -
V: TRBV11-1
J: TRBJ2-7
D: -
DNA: TGTGCCAGCAGCATGAACCCTAGTCTTACCTACGAGCAGTACTTC
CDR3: CASSMNPSLTYEQYF

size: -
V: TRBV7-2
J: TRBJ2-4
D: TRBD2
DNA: TGTGCCAGCAACATAGCGGGAGGCAAAAACATTCAGTACTTC
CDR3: CASNIAGGKNIQYF

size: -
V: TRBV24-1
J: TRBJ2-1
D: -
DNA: TGTGCCACCAGTGATCCAAGAGACTCCCTGAGCTCCTACAATGAGCAGTTCTTC
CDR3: CATSDPRDSLSSYNEQFF

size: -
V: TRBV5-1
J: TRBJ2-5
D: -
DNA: TGCGCCAGCAGCGTGGACAGTCAAGAGACCCAGTACTTC
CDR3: CASSVDSQETQYF

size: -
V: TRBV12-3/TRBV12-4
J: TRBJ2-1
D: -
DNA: TGTGCCAGCATTGGTAGAGGGCGTGAGCAGTTCTTC
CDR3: CASIGRGREQFF

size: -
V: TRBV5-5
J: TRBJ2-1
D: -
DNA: TGTGCCAGCAGCTTGGAGCATCGCAATGAGCAGTTCTTC
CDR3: CASSLEHRNEQFF

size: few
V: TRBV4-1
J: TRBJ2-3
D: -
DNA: TGCGCCAGCAGCCAAGCAAACACAGATACGCAGTATTTT
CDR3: CASSQANTDTQYF

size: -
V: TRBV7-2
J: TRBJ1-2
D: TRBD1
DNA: TGTGCCAGCAGCAAAAGACAGGGGATGCGACATGGTGGCTACACCTTC
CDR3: CASSKRQGMRHGGYTF

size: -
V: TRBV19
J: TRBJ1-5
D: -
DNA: TGTGCCAGTAGGGACAGCTTACGCAATCAGCCCCAGCATTTT
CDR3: CASRDSLRNQPQHF

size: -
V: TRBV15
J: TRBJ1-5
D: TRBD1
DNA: TGTGCCACCAGCAGGAGGGGGGGACAGGGCCCCAATCAGCCCCAGCATTTT
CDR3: CATSRRGGQGPNQPQHF

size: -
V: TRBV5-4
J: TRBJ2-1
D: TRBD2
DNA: TGTGCCAGCAGGACCGAAGCGGGACTACGAAAGGGCAATGAGCAGTTCTTC
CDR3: CASRTEAGLRKGNEQFF

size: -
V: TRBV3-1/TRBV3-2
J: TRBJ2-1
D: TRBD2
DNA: TGTGCCAGCAGCCAAGAGGTGTCTAGCGGAAACAATGAGCAGTTCTTC
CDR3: CASSQEVSSGNNEQFF

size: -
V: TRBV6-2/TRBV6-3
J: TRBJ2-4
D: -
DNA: TGTGCCAGCAGTACGACAGGCCTTGTAGCCAAAAACATTCAGTACTTC
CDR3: CASSTTGLVAKNIQYF

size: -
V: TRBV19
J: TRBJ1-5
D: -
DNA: TGTGCCAGTAGTAGTCGCAGGGAGATGGTCAGCAATCAGCCCCAGCATTTT
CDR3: CASSSRREMVSNQPQHF